This section outlines one T cell receptor beta chain sequence together with its context. TCRdb's copy holds only in-frame clones and misses some; the assay was immunoSEQ multiplex PCR. The table shows about 6,700 clones, with 47% occurring only once. The data belong to a study of neoadjuvant anti-PD-1 for oral cavity cancer. Germline V gene sequence: CDR1 MNHEY, CDR2 SMNVEV (reference sequence). Trimming took off 5 bases at V and 0 bases at J, with 10 bases between the two ends. The CDR3 is made up of 14 amino acids. This TCR came from a person aged 35-79 years with oral cavity squamous cell carcinoma. Sequences were derived from tumor tissue, sampled before nivolumab (anti-PD-1) treatment. The V gene is TRBV27, the J gene TRBJ2-5; tentative D call: TRBD2 (5 bases). CDR3: CASSEATNQETQYF. In nucleotides, the CDR3 is TGTGCCAGCAGTGAAGCGACTAACCAAGAGACCCAGTACTTC.